The 31 T cell receptor beta chains below come from one sample, sequenced in a study of Ad26.COV2.S vaccination and SARS-CoV-2 variants. Sequenced by immunoSEQ multiplex PCR; TCRdb stores in-frame clones only, minus some. The table has about 260,000 clones, around nine tenths seen once. As to treatment: around 19 received Ad26.COV2.S at low or high dose, single or two shots; about five received placebo; per-sample allocation not given. Following the first vaccine or placebo injection, samples were taken on day 63. Sequenced material: peripheral blood, taken in a trial of Ad26.COV2.S vaccine versus placebo. The receptors derive from a person aged 18-60 years who received the Ad26.COV2.S COVID-19 vaccine or a placebo.

The V and J genes are TRBV15 and TRBJ1-4; no definite D call. This CDR3 region has 12 residues. Per germline, CDR1 LNHNV and CDR2 YYDKDF (reference sequence). The V end was cut by 1 base, the J end by 6 bases, with 3 bases between. DNA for the CDR3: TGTGCCACCAGCAGAGGGGATGAAAAACTGTTTTTT. It is translated as CATSRGDEKLFF.

The chain employs TRBV6-2 or TRBV6-3 and TRBJ2-5, with TRBD2 matching over 14 bases. Looked up from germline, CDR1 is MNHEY and CDR2 is SVGEGT. CDR3 size: 16 residues. Unmatched junction bases numbered 9, after V lost 5 bases and J lost 7 bases. CDR3 region: CASSGLAGGIRGTQYF. CDR3 DNA: TGTGCCAGCAGTGGACTAGCGGGAGGAATAAGAGGGACCCAGTACTTC.

This CDR3 reads CASSEVGGDQPQHF. As DNA, the CDR3 is TGTGCCAGCAGTGAAGTAGGGGGGGACCAGCCCCAGCATTTT. This chain uses TRBV6-1 with TRBJ1-5; weak D call: TRBD1 (6 bases). The germline CDR1 and CDR2 sequences are MNHNS and SASEGT. Deletions cut 1 base from V and 7 bases from J, with 11 bases between. This CDR3 has 14 amino acids.

The chain is built from TRBV5-1 and TRBJ2-3; D remains ambiguous. This CDR3 has 14 residues. Per the germline V gene, CDR1 is SGHRS and CDR2 is YFSETQ. V dropped 0 bases and J dropped 5 bases, with 10 bases sitting between them. The CDR3 loop is CASSLGLPQDTQYF. CDR3 DNA sequence: TGCGCCAGCAGCTTGGGGCTACCGCAAGATACGCAGTATTTT.

This clone was observed a handful of times. The V call is TRBV6-5, the J call TRBJ1-2; no clear D. The CDR3 is made up of 11 amino acids. The germline CDR1 and CDR2 sequences are MNHEY and SVGAGI. The V end was cut by 8 bases, the J end by 5 bases, with 9 bases between. CDR3 sequence: CASGDSYGYTF. CDR3 in DNA: TGTGCCAGCGGAGACTCTTATGGCTACACCTTC.

Concerning this clone: The same CDR3 can be traced to other DNA sequences in this sample. This chain joins TRBV18 and TRBJ2-5; D not certain. V lost 3 bases and J 3 bases, leaving 2 bases between the germline ends. Germline V gene lookup returns CDR1 KGHSH and CDR2 LQKENI. The CDR3 is 11 amino acids. CDR3 protein: CASSPEETQYF. For the CDR3, the DNA is TGTGCCAGCTCACCCGAAGAGACCCAGTACTTC.

The chain couples TRBV14 to TRBJ2-1; TRBD2 agrees at 10 bases. CDR1 is SGHDN, CDR2 FVKESK, per germline. The CDR3 has 16 residues. Germline trimming cut 3 bases from V and 8 bases from J; bases unmatched to any gene: 10. CDR3 sequence (DNA): TGTGCCAGCAGCCACCCGACTAGCGGGTACAGCGATGAGCAGTTCTTC. Amino acid sequence: CASSHPTSGYSDEQFF.

The rearrangement uses TRBV27 and TRBJ2-1; a possible D gene is TRBD2 (5 bases). Germline V gene sequence: CDR1 MNHEY, CDR2 SMNVEV (reference sequence). V was clipped by 3 bases and J by 2 bases, with 8 bases between them. The CDR3 totals 14 residues. Written as DNA, the CDR3 is TGTGCCAGCAGTTTCGAGGGAACCTACAATGAGCAGTTCTTC. Protein: CASSFEGTYNEQFF.

This sequence joins TRBV6-4 and TRBJ1-5; D is undetermined. V was trimmed by 0 bases and J by 2 bases, leaving 11 bases between them. The CDR3 runs to 16 residues. Looked up from germline, CDR1 is MRHNA and CDR2 is SNTAGT. The DNA of the CDR3 is TGTGCCAGCAGTGACTCGTTGGCCTGGGGCAATCAGCCCCAGCATTTT. Translated, it gives CASSDSLAWGNQPQHF.

This clone has more than one count but fewer than ten. CDR3 sequence reads: CASSSTGGGEAFF. The CDR3 DNA reads as TGTGCCAGCAGCTCAACAGGGGGCGGTGAAGCTTTCTTT. The chain uses TRBV7-2 and TRBJ1-1, with TRBD1 matching 9 bases. The CDR3 is 13 residues long. The junction had 4 bases not matched to a gene; V was cut back by 4 bases and J by 7 bases. Germline loops: CDR1 SGHTA, CDR2 FQGNSA.

The chain links TRBV30 to TRBJ2-1; 11 bases line up with TRBD2. CDR3 length: 15 residues. After removal of 0 bases from V and 7 bases from J, the junction contained 5 bases not matched to a gene. The V gene's germline CDR1 is GTSNPN and CDR2 SVGIG (reference sequence). CDR3 DNA: TGTGCCTGGAGTGTATTAGCGGGGGGGCAGAATGAGCAGTTCTTC. This translates into CAWSVLAGGQNEQFF.

The V gene is TRBV6-6, the J gene TRBJ2-1; 9 nucleotides align to TRBD2. V shed 2 bases and J 6 bases; nucleotides not matched to a gene: 5. The germline V gene has CDR1 MNHNY and CDR2 SVGAGI (reference sequence). The CDR3 is 15 residues long. The CDR3 spells CASSYPGLASNEQFF. Here the CDR3 DNA reads TGTGCCAGCAGTTACCCGGGACTAGCAAGCAATGAGCAGTTCTTC.

This rearrangement joins TRBV27 to TRBJ1-5; 8 positions agree with TRBD1. The CDR3 is 12 amino acids. Germline CDR1 MNHEY, CDR2 SMNVEV (reference sequence). With 7 bases clipped from V and 6 bases from J, the junction kept 2 bases outside the gene matches. The CDR3 loop reads CASKTGAQPQHF. CDR3 nucleotide sequence: TGTGCCAGCAAGACAGGGGCTCAGCCCCAGCATTTT.

The CDR3 DNA reads as TGTGCCAGCAGCGTAGGGACCGTGAACACTGAAGCTTTCTTT. It encodes CASSVGTVNTEAFF. The chain uses TRBV9 and TRBJ1-1; unclear D gene. V gave up 0 bases and J gave up 0 bases, with 6 bases separating them. Germline CDR1 and CDR2: SGDLS and YYNGEE. The CDR3 totals 14 residues.

The rearrangement joins TRBV21-1 to TRBJ2-1; the table's D call of TRBD2 was not tested on the DNA. TRBV21-1 is labeled a pseudogene. The CDR3 has 19 amino acids. The CDR3 region is CASSRETTTSGRKYNEQFF. CDR3 nucleotides: TGTGCCAGCAGCCGAGAAACAACGACTAGCGGGAGAAAGTACAATGAGCAGTTCTTC.

This chain connects TRBV11-2 to TRBJ2-5; 7 bases agree with TRBD1. The length of the CDR3 is 15 residues. V lost 5 bases to trimming and J lost 5 bases; unmatched junction nucleotides: 11. Germline lookup yields CDR1 SGHAT and CDR2 FQNNGV. In nucleotides, the CDR3 is TGTGCCAGCAGCACGACAGGGAGTCGGAGTGAGACCCAGTACTTC. The encoded protein is CASSTTGSRSETQYF.

The chain links TRBV11-2 to TRBJ1-2; unclear D gene. V lost 2 bases, J lost 0 bases, and 10 bases lay in between. The CDR3 runs 15 residues. Germline-derived CDR1 and CDR2 are SGHAT and FQNNGV. The CDR3 nucleotides read TGTGCCAGCAGCTTAAGGTGGCAAGCTAACTATGGCTACACCTTC. Protein product: CASSLRWQANYGYTF.

The genes are TRBV5-6 and TRBJ1-1; D remains unclear. Trimming took off 0 bases at V and 1 base at J, with 10 bases between the two ends. Germline CDR1 reads SGHDT; CDR2 reads YYEEEE. This CDR3 is 15 amino acids long. The CDR3 protein is CASSLVSVPNTEAFF. The CDR3 nucleotides read TGTGCCAGCAGCTTGGTTTCAGTACCGAACACTGAAGCTTTCTTT.

V and J are TRBV29-1 and TRBJ1-2; a possible D gene is TRBD1 (6 bases). The ends were cut back, 4 bases at V and 4 bases at J, with 22 bases in the middle. This CDR3 has 16 residues. Germline V gives CDR1 SQVTM, CDR2 ANQGSEA. CDR3 region: CSVVPEPLRTAYGYTF. DNA of the CDR3: TGCAGCGTTGTCCCAGAACCCCTTAGGACAGCCTATGGCTACACCTTC.

V and J are TRBV6-4 and TRBJ2-3; no firm D call. The V end was cut by 3 bases, the J end by 0 bases, with 4 bases between. This CDR3 has 13 residues. Germline assignment: CDR1 MRHNA and CDR2 SNTAGT. CDR3 nucleotides: TGTGCCAGCAGTGAGGACAGCACAGATACGCAGTATTTT. Translating gives CASSEDSTDTQYF.

J is TRBJ2-5 and V is TRBV7-8; 12 nucleotides agree with TRBD2. The trim removed 6 bases at V and 2 bases at J, leaving 4 bases unmatched. The CDR3 spans 15 residues. Germline lookup yields CDR1 SGHVS and CDR2 FQNEAQ. Here the CDR3 DNA reads TGTGCCAGCAGGGATCTAGCGGGAGGGCAAGAGACCCAGTACTTC. Amino acids: CASRDLAGGQETQYF.

This chain's CDR3 is CASSLGGGFEQYF. In DNA, the CDR3 is TGTGCCAGCAGCTTGGGAGGGGGTTTCGAGCAGTACTTC. This chain uses TRBV5-6 with TRBJ2-7; D might be TRBD1 (6 bases). Germline assignment: CDR1 SGHDT and CDR2 YYEEEE. V lost 0 bases and J 6 bases, leaving 10 bases between the germline ends. This CDR3 is built from 13 residues.

The V and J genes are TRBV9 and TRBJ1-2; perhaps TRBD1 as D (6 bases). The germline V gene has CDR1 SGDLS and CDR2 YYNGEE. CDR3 length equals 15 residues. Trimming removed 0 bases at V and 3 bases at J, with 12 bases between. The CDR3 is CASSVGQGSYYGYTF. CDR3 nucleotides: TGTGCCAGCAGCGTAGGCCAGGGGAGTTACTATGGCTACACCTTC.

This clone was observed once. The chain links TRBV7-2 to TRBJ1-2, with TRBD1 identical over 8 bases. The CDR3 contains 15 residues. Losses at the gene ends were 5 bases for V and 0 bases for J; bases not matched to a gene: 5. Germline V gene sequence: CDR1 SGHTA, CDR2 FQGNSA. The CDR3 region is CASSPRTGSNYGYTF. In DNA form, the CDR3 reads TGTGCCAGCAGCCCCAGGACAGGGTCTAACTATGGCTACACCTTC.

CDR3 in amino acids: CASSVRNPGGRYGYTF. Here the CDR3 DNA reads TGCGCCAGCAGCGTGAGAAACCCAGGGGGCCGCTATGGCTACACCTTC. V gene TRBV5-1 combines with J gene TRBJ1-2, with 8 nucleotides matching TRBD1. This CDR3 contains 16 residues. Per the germline V gene, CDR1 is SGHRS and CDR2 is YFSETQ. After removal of 4 bases from V and 4 bases from J, the junction contained 12 bases not matched to a gene.

In this sample, this clone turned up once. The chain has TRBV11-1 and TRBJ1-1, with D unclear. The V gene's germline CDR1 is SGHAT and CDR2 FQDESV (reference sequence). Trimming took 2 bases from V and 1 from J, leaving 14 bases between them. There are 16 residues in the CDR3. In DNA form, the CDR3 reads TGTGCCAGCAGCTTAAATAGGGCATTTACGAACACTGAAGCTTTCTTT. Translating gives CASSLNRAFTNTEAFF.

The chain carries TRBV5-1 and TRBJ1-4; weak D call: TRBD1 (6 bases). CDR3 length equals 14 residues. In germline, CDR1 is SGHRS, CDR2 YFSETQ. V was shortened by 3 bases and J by 3 bases, with 9 bases between the two germline ends. The CDR3 DNA follows: TGCGCCAGCAGCTGGAGGACAGCTAATGAAAAACTGTTTTTT. This encodes CASSWRTANEKLFF.

The V gene is TRBV7-2, the J gene TRBJ2-5; weak D call: TRBD2 (6 bases). Germline V lookup: CDR1 SGHTA, CDR2 FQGNSA. V was clipped by 0 bases and J by 1 base, with 9 bases between them. The CDR3 has 15 amino acids. This chain's CDR3 is CASSLARGVQETQYF. Here the CDR3 DNA reads TGTGCCAGCAGCTTAGCGCGCGGGGTCCAAGAGACCCAGTACTTC. The full variable domain, completed using reference TRBV7-2 and TRBJ2-5, is GAGVSQSPSNKVTEKGKDVELRCDPISGHTALYWYRQSLGQGLEFLIYFQGNSAPDKSGLPSDRFSAERTGGSVSTLTIQRTQQEDSAVYLCASSLARGVQETQYFGPGTRLLVL.

The chain recombines TRBV7-9 with TRBJ1-1, with 7 nucleotides matching TRBD1. J gave up 1 base and V 5 bases, and 7 bases lay outside the gene matches. CDR1 is SEHNR and CDR2 is FQNEAQ in the germline V gene (reference sequence). The CDR3 has 15 amino acids. The CDR3 coding sequence is TGTGCCAGCAGCACTCGGACAGGAGAGAACACTGAAGCTTTCTTT. It yields the protein CASSTRTGENTEAFF. Filled out from reference TRBV7-9 and TRBJ1-1, the complete variable domain reads DTGVSQNPRHKITKRGQNVTFRCDPISEHNRLYWYRQTLGQGPEFLTYFQNEAQLEKSRLLSDRFSAERPKGSFSTLEIQRTEQGDSAMYLCASSTRTGENTEAFFGQGTRLTVV.

V gene TRBV7-9 combines with J gene TRBJ1-1; D unresolved. Germline V gives CDR1 SEHNR, CDR2 FQNEAQ (reference sequence). V shed 5 bases and J shed 2 bases, with 12 bases lying between them. This CDR3 has 14 residues. CDR3 in DNA: TGTGCCAGCAGCCCTCCCGGGATTAACACTGAAGCTTTCTTT. The encoded protein is CASSPPGINTEAFF. The full variable domain, its missing parts supplied by reference TRBV7-9 and TRBJ1-1, is DTGVSQNPRHKITKRGQNVTFRCDPISEHNRLYWYRQTLGQGPEFLTYFQNEAQLEKSRLLSDRFSAERPKGSFSTLEIQRTEQGDSAMYLCASSPPGINTEAFFGQGTRLTVV.

The chain is built from TRBV4-3 and TRBJ1-4; no clear D gene. This CDR3 spans 14 amino acids. Germline loops: CDR1 LGHNA, CDR2 YSLEER. V lost 0 bases to trimming and J lost 8 bases, with 10 bases between them. The CDR3 region has the DNA TGCGCCAGCAGCCAAGAATTTGGGAGGGAAAAACTGTTTTTT. The encoded protein is CASSQEFGREKLFF.